Listed below are T cell receptor beta chains from one sample, sequenced in a study of T cell repertoires in cytomegalovirus infection. Each CDR3 protein is one row after TCRdb ran MiXCR on the reads. The sample has 150,000 to 200,000 distinct CDR3 sequences; under 15% are singletons. Sequenced sample: PBMCs. All receptors derive from a human donor in good health (CMV status not recorded). Some clones in this sample may be carry-over from other donors' samples. Each CDR3 is given with its conserved first and last residue. Each record gives: V gene, J gene, D gene, clone size, CDR3 DNA, CDR3 protein. The D gene is left open where the match is weak. Where a row states a size, it is once, few, many or the class of an expanded clone; other rows omit it.

V gene: TRBV11-3; J gene: TRBJ2-7; D gene: .; clone size: many; CDR3 DNA: TGTGCCAGCAGCCAGGACCCGCTCGGCGAGCAGTACTTC; CDR3 protein: CASSQDPLGEQYF
V gene: TRBV20-1; J gene: TRBJ2-7; D gene: .; clone size: .; CDR3 DNA: TGCAGTGCTAGCCGAGGGATTCTTGGGGAGCAGTACTTC; CDR3 protein: CSASRGILGEQYF
V gene: TRBV10-3; J gene: TRBJ1-3; D gene: TRBD1; clone size: few; CDR3 DNA: TGTGCCATCGCACCGCGGACAGGGCCGACTGGAAACACCATATATTTT; CDR3 protein: CAIAPRTGPTGNTIYF
V gene: TRBV20-1; J gene: TRBJ2-5; D gene: .; clone size: .; CDR3 DNA: TGCAGTGCTAGAGATTGGGTCAGGAAAATGGAGACCCAGTACTTC; CDR3 protein: CSARDWVRKMETQYF
V gene: TRBV28; J gene: TRBJ1-2; D gene: .; clone size: few; CDR3 DNA: TGTGCCAGTAAGGGGTGGGATAACTATGGCTACACCTTC; CDR3 protein: CASKGWDNYGYTF
V gene: TRBV28; J gene: TRBJ2-7; D gene: TRBD2; clone size: .; CDR3 DNA: TGTGCCAGCAGTCCCGCGGGGGGGATCCCCTACGAGCAGTACTTC; CDR3 protein: CASSPAGGIPYEQYF
V gene: TRBV19; J gene: TRBJ1-2; D gene: .; clone size: .; CDR3 DNA: TGTGCCAGTAGTATCCCAGGGGTCTATGGCTACACCTTC; CDR3 protein: CASSIPGVYGYTF
V gene: TRBV6-5; J gene: TRBJ2-6; D gene: .; clone size: few; CDR3 DNA: TGTGCCAGCAGTTACTACCCCTTGTCAGGGAGGTATGGGGCCAACGTCCTGACTTTC; CDR3 protein: CASSYYPLSGRYGANVLTF
V gene: TRBV19; J gene: TRBJ1-1; D gene: .; clone size: few; CDR3 DNA: TGTGCCAGTAAAGAGGGCCTCATAAACACTGAAGCTTTCTTT; CDR3 protein: CASKEGLINTEAFF
V gene: TRBV7-2; J gene: TRBJ1-3; D gene: .; clone size: many; CDR3 DNA: TGTGCCAGCAGCTTAGAAGGATCTGGAAACACCATATATTTT; CDR3 protein: CASSLEGSGNTIYF
V gene: TRBV5-1; J gene: TRBJ1-1; D gene: TRBD1; clone size: .; CDR3 DNA: TGCGCCAGCAGCTCCTTGGGACAGCAGAACACTGAAGCTTTCTTT; CDR3 protein: CASSSLGQQNTEAFF
V gene: TRBV7-6; J gene: TRBJ2-1; D gene: TRBD2; clone size: many; CDR3 DNA: TGTGCCAGCAGCTTAGGTTCACTAGCGGGAGATGAGCAGTTCTTC; CDR3 protein: CASSLGSLAGDEQFF
V gene: TRBV10-3; J gene: TRBJ1-3; D gene: .; clone size: many; CDR3 DNA: TGTGCCATCAGTGAAGGGCGAAGTTCCTCTGGAAACACCATATATTTT; CDR3 protein: CAISEGRSSSGNTIYF
V gene: TRBV6-5; J gene: TRBJ2-7; D gene: TRBD1; clone size: .; CDR3 DNA: TGTGCCAGCACCCAACGGAGAGACAGGGGCTACGAGCAGTACTTC; CDR3 protein: CASTQRRDRGYEQYF
V gene: TRBV14; J gene: TRBJ1-1; D gene: .; clone size: .; CDR3 DNA: TGTGCCAGCAGCCACCAGGGAGGCATGAACACTGAAGCTTTCTTT; CDR3 protein: CASSHQGGMNTEAFF
V gene: TRBV29-1; J gene: TRBJ2-3; D gene: TRBD2; clone size: .; CDR3 DNA: TGCAGCGTTGGGATGTCGGCGGGGGTCACAGATACGCAGTATTTT; CDR3 protein: CSVGMSAGVTDTQYF
V gene: TRBV12-3/TRBV12-4; J gene: TRBJ1-6; D gene: TRBD1; clone size: .; CDR3 DNA: TGTGCCAGCAGTCCCCGGGACAGGAGGAATTCACCCCTCCACTTT; CDR3 protein: CASSPRDRRNSPLHF
V gene: TRBV4-1; J gene: TRBJ2-7; D gene: TRBD2; clone size: many; CDR3 DNA: TGCGCCAGCAGCCAAGTAACTAGCGGGAACTACGAGCAGTACTTC; CDR3 protein: CASSQVTSGNYEQYF
V gene: TRBV29-1; J gene: TRBJ2-7; D gene: TRBD1; clone size: .; CDR3 DNA: TGCAGCGTCTCCGGGACAGGGACCTACGAGCAGTACTTC; CDR3 protein: CSVSGTGTYEQYF
V gene: TRBV7-3; J gene: TRBJ2-3; D gene: .; clone size: many; CDR3 DNA: TGTGCCAGCAGCTTAATGGTGCCCACAGATACGCAGTATTTT; CDR3 protein: CASSLMVPTDTQYF
V gene: TRBV2; J gene: TRBJ1-1; D gene: .; clone size: few; CDR3 DNA: TGTGCCAGCAGCCAGGGAGGGGAAACTGAAGCTTTCTTT; CDR3 protein: CASSQGGETEAFF
V gene: TRBV28; J gene: TRBJ2-1; D gene: TRBD2; clone size: many; CDR3 DNA: TGTGCCAGCAGTCTGGCCGGGACTAGCGGGAGGAATGAGCAGTTCTTC; CDR3 protein: CASSLAGTSGRNEQFF
V gene: TRBV6-5; J gene: TRBJ1-2; D gene: TRBD1; clone size: many; CDR3 DNA: TGTGCCAGCAGTCGGGACAGAAACTATGGCTACACCTTC; CDR3 protein: CASSRDRNYGYTF
V gene: TRBV11-2; J gene: TRBJ2-7; D gene: TRBD2; clone size: many; CDR3 DNA: TGTGCCAGCAGATGGAGTCGGGGGGAGGGCCCCTACGAGCAGTACTTC; CDR3 protein: CASRWSRGEGPYEQYF
V gene: TRBV13; J gene: TRBJ1-2; D gene: TRBD1; clone size: few; CDR3 DNA: TGTGCCAGCAGCTTATCTCAGGGGGCTTTTAACTATGGCTACACCTTC; CDR3 protein: CASSLSQGAFNYGYTF
V gene: TRBV11-2; J gene: TRBJ1-1; D gene: .; clone size: many; CDR3 DNA: TGTGCCAGCAGCTTGGGGACGTCGAACACTGAAGCTTTCTTT; CDR3 protein: CASSLGTSNTEAFF
V gene: TRBV28; J gene: TRBJ1-5; D gene: .; clone size: many; CDR3 DNA: TGTGCCAGCAGGCTCGGGACCCCCGCTCGGGGCAATCAGCCCCAGCATTTT; CDR3 protein: CASRLGTPARGNQPQHF
V gene: TRBV12-3/TRBV12-4; J gene: TRBJ2-5; D gene: .; clone size: few; CDR3 DNA: TGTGCCAGCAGTTCCTTGGAAAGGGAGACCCAGTACTTC; CDR3 protein: CASSSLERETQYF
V gene: TRBV19; J gene: TRBJ1-2; D gene: .; clone size: .; CDR3 DNA: TGTGCCAGTACCCCAGGGCCAGCGGACTATGGCTACACCTTC; CDR3 protein: CASTPGPADYGYTF
V gene: TRBV6-6; J gene: TRBJ2-2; D gene: .; clone size: .; CDR3 DNA: TGTGCCAGCAGGGATTGGGACCGCCTGACCGGGGAGCTGTTTTTT; CDR3 protein: CASRDWDRLTGELFF
V gene: TRBV23-1; J gene: TRBJ2-3; D gene: .; clone size: few; CDR3 DNA: TGCGCCAGCAGTCATTTAGGGGTCACCACAGATACGCAGTATTTT; CDR3 protein: CASSHLGVTTDTQYF
V gene: TRBV5-1; J gene: TRBJ1-2; D gene: TRBD1; clone size: .; CDR3 DNA: TGCGCCAGCAGCCAGGGACAGTATGGCTACACCTTC; CDR3 protein: CASSQGQYGYTF
V gene: TRBV19; J gene: TRBJ2-3; D gene: .; clone size: .; CDR3 DNA: TGTGCCAGTAGTATCTCGGTAGCGGCAGTGGATACGCAGTATTTT; CDR3 protein: CASSISVAAVDTQYF
V gene: TRBV29-1; J gene: TRBJ1-1; D gene: .; clone size: few; CDR3 DNA: TGCAGCGTTGAAGGCAAAGGGACCACTGAAGCTTTCTTT; CDR3 protein: CSVEGKGTTEAFF
V gene: TRBV28; J gene: TRBJ1-5; D gene: .; clone size: few; CDR3 DNA: TGTGCCAGCAGTTTATCGGTGGCCCGCAATCAGCCCCAGCATTTT; CDR3 protein: CASSLSVARNQPQHF
V gene: TRBV7-2; J gene: TRBJ2-1; D gene: TRBD2; clone size: many; CDR3 DNA: TGTGCCAGCAGTTTGACTAGCGGGAGGTTAGATGAGCAGTTCTTC; CDR3 protein: CASSLTSGRLDEQFF
V gene: TRBV5-4; J gene: TRBJ2-5; D gene: .; clone size: many; CDR3 DNA: TGTGCCAGCAGCCTTAGGACAGCGGGGGAGACCCAGTACTTC; CDR3 protein: CASSLRTAGETQYF
V gene: TRBV6-2/TRBV6-3; J gene: TRBJ2-5; D gene: .; clone size: many; CDR3 DNA: TGTGCCAGCAGTGGGACACCCAGGGGGACCCAGTACTTC; CDR3 protein: CASSGTPRGTQYF
V gene: TRBV19; J gene: TRBJ1-5; D gene: .; clone size: few; CDR3 DNA: TGTGCCAGTAGTATGTTTAGGAGGGTACGCAATCAGCCCCAGCATTTT; CDR3 protein: CASSMFRRVRNQPQHF
V gene: TRBV29-1; J gene: TRBJ1-2; D gene: TRBD1; clone size: few; CDR3 DNA: TGCAGCGCCGAAAAGACAGGGGGAAGCTATGGCTACACCTTC; CDR3 protein: CSAEKTGGSYGYTF
V gene: TRBV7-3; J gene: TRBJ2-5; D gene: TRBD1; clone size: many; CDR3 DNA: TGTGCCAGCAGCCTAAGCTTGACAGGGGTAGAGACCCAGTACTTC; CDR3 protein: CASSLSLTGVETQYF
V gene: TRBV27; J gene: TRBJ2-2; D gene: .; clone size: few; CDR3 DNA: TGTGCCAGCAGTTTAATGACCACCACCGGGGAGCTGTTTTTT; CDR3 protein: CASSLMTTTGELFF
V gene: TRBV5-1; J gene: TRBJ2-5; D gene: .; clone size: few; CDR3 DNA: TGCGCCAGCAGCTTGGTTAACCAAGAGACCCAGTACTTC; CDR3 protein: CASSLVNQETQYF
V gene: TRBV7-2; J gene: TRBJ2-5; D gene: .; clone size: many; CDR3 DNA: TGTGCCAGCAGCTTATCCCGAGGCGGCAGGGTCCAAGAGACCCAGTACTTC; CDR3 protein: CASSLSRGGRVQETQYF
V gene: TRBV7-8; J gene: TRBJ1-1; D gene: TRBD1; clone size: many; CDR3 DNA: TGTGCCAGCAGCTTAGCGAGGACAGGGAACACTGAAGCTTTCTTT; CDR3 protein: CASSLARTGNTEAFF
V gene: TRBV20-1; J gene: TRBJ1-1; D gene: .; clone size: few; CDR3 DNA: TGCAGTGCTAGCCTCCTCGGGTGGAACACTGAAGCTTTCTTT; CDR3 protein: CSASLLGWNTEAFF
V gene: TRBV11-2; J gene: TRBJ2-7; D gene: .; clone size: .; CDR3 DNA: TGTGCCAGCAGAGAAACAGGGACCTACGAGCAGTACTTC; CDR3 protein: CASRETGTYEQYF
V gene: TRBV19; J gene: TRBJ2-1; D gene: TRBD2; clone size: few; CDR3 DNA: TGTGCCAGTAGTCCAATGGGACTAGCGGCAGAGCAGTTCTTC; CDR3 protein: CASSPMGLAAEQFF
V gene: TRBV6-5; J gene: TRBJ2-3; D gene: .; clone size: many; CDR3 DNA: TGTGCCAGCAGTTACTCGACTCCGGGTGCTAGCACAGATACGCAGTATTTT; CDR3 protein: CASSYSTPGASTDTQYF
V gene: TRBV11-1; J gene: TRBJ1-1; D gene: TRBD1; clone size: many; CDR3 DNA: TGTGCCAGCAGCTTTCAGGGGGCGCGTGTCGAAGCTTTCTTT; CDR3 protein: CASSFQGARVEAFF